A single T cell receptor (beta chain) is shown here with its context. Only in-frame clones appear in the TCRdb table, and some are missing; sequencing was by immunoSEQ multiplex PCR. The sample lists about 2 million clones, 95% occurring once. This record belongs to a study of shared clonotypes between healthy human individuals. CDR3 length equals 15 residues. V lost 2 bases to trimming and J lost 1 base; unmatched junction nucleotides: 4. Per germline, CDR1 SGHTA and CDR2 FQGNSA. The sample taken for sequencing was naive CD4+ T cells sorted from blood. The subset denotes: CD45RA+ positively selected. The genes are TRBV7-2 and TRBJ2-7, with TRBD2 matching 8 bases. This TCR was recovered from a man aged 18 to 29 in good health. The CDR3 nucleotides are TGTGCCAGCAGCTTATCACTAGCGGTGTCCTACGAGCAGTACTTC. The encoded protein is CASSLSLAVSYEQYF.